The 8 T cell receptor beta chains in this list originate from one sample, sequenced in a study of blood T cell repertoires in COVID-19. Assay: immunoSEQ multiplex PCR; the TCRdb copy retains only in-frame clones and omits some. The repertoire holds 400,000 or so clones, with more than 80% as singletons. The material sequenced was PBMCs or T cells enriched from blood (not recorded which). The source of these receptors is a man aged 30 to 45 who had recovered from COVID-19.

This chain connects TRBV6-5 to TRBJ1-4; 9 bases agree with TRBD1. In germline, CDR1 is MNHEY, CDR2 SVGAGI. Trimming removed 5 bases from V and 7 bases from J; junction bases left unmatched: 2. This CDR3 is 13 amino acids long. The chain's CDR3 is CASSKDRGEKLFF. The CDR3 DNA reads as TGTGCCAGCAGTAAGGACAGGGGTGAAAAACTGTTTTTT.

The rearrangement joins TRBV5-6 to TRBJ2-5; the D gene is possibly TRBD2 (5 bases). CDR1 and CDR2 from the germline V gene are SGHDT and YYEEEE. Trimming removed 2 bases at V and 4 bases at J, with 15 bases between. The CDR3 has 15 amino acids. DNA of the CDR3: TGTGCCAGCAGCTTCCCGGTCGTTGCGGGAGAGACCCAGTACTTC. As protein: CASSFPVVAGETQYF.

CDR3 DNA sequence: TGTGCCAGCAGCAAGTCAAGGCTAGCCTTCTACGAGCAGTACTTC. The encoded protein is CASSKSRLAFYEQYF. The rearrangement uses TRBV21-1 and TRBJ2-7; the DNA was not used to check the table's D call, TRBD2. TRBV21-1 is a pseudogene locus. There are 15 residues in the CDR3.

The V call is TRBV5-1, the J call TRBJ2-5; the match to TRBD1 covers 8 bases. The CDR3 contains 13 residues. The V gene's germline CDR1 is SGHRS and CDR2 YFSETQ. V shed 3 bases and J 4 bases; nucleotides not matched to a gene: 2. The CDR3 DNA reads as TGCGCCAGCAGCTCGACAGGGGTAGAGACCCAGTACTTC. Residues: CASSSTGVETQYF.

The rearrangement joins TRBV30 to TRBJ2-7; 13 bases fit TRBD2. This CDR3 has 13 residues. V trimming: 8 bases; J trimming: 2 bases; junction bases outside the gene matches: 3. CDR1 is GTSNPN and CDR2 is SVGIG in the germline V gene (reference sequence). CDR3 nucleotides: TGTGCCGGGACTAGCGGGAACACCTACGAGCAGTACTTC. Translated, it gives CAGTSGNTYEQYF.

CDR3 loop: CASSVAVVGSGHSGNTIYF. In DNA, the CDR3 is TGTGCCAGCAGCGTAGCCGTGGTCGGCAGCGGTCACTCTGGAAACACCATATATTTT. The chain couples TRBV9 to TRBJ1-3; D gene unclear. Germline lookup yields CDR1 SGDLS and CDR2 YYNGEE. This CDR3 has 19 residues. The germline V and J ends were trimmed by 0 bases and 0 bases, with 19 bases remaining between them.

The chain recombines TRBV9 with TRBJ2-3; 9 bases fit TRBD1. The CDR3 runs to 16 residues. Per germline, CDR1 SGDLS and CDR2 YYNGEE. The V and J ends lost 3 bases and 0 bases, in that order; junction bases with no gene match: 5. The CDR3 DNA reads as TGTGCCAGCAGCGCGACCGGGACAGGGAGCACAGATACGCAGTATTTT. Its translation is CASSATGTGSTDTQYF.

The chain couples TRBV4-2 to TRBJ1-4, with 7 bases that match TRBD1. The CDR3 is 17 residues long. Germline CDR1 reads LGHNA; CDR2 reads YNFKEQ. The ends lost 4 bases at V and 0 bases at J; junction bases unmatched: 8. As DNA, the CDR3 is TGTGCCAGCAGCCGGGACAGTATTCGTGCAACTAATGAAAAACTGTTTTTT. This sequence encodes CASSRDSIRATNEKLFF.